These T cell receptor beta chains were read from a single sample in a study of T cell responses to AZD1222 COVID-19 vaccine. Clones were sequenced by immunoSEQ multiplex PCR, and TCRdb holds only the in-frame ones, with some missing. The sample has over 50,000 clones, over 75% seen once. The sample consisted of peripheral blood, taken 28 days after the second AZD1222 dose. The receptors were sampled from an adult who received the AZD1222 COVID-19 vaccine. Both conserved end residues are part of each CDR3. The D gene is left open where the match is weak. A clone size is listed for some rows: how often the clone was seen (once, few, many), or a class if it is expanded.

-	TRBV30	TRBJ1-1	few	CATQSAGNTEAFF	TGTGCCACTCAGTCGGCCGGGAACACTGAAGCTTTCTTT
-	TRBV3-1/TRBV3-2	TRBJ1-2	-	CASSQAPMDYGYTF	TGTGCCAGCAGCCAAGCCCCCATGGACTATGGCTACACCTTC
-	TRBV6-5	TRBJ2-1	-	CACKGGFTYNEQFF	TGTGCCTGCAAGGGGGGGTTCACCTACAATGAGCAGTTCTTC
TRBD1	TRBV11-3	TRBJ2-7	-	CASSSRQGSSAEQYF	TGTGCCAGCAGCTCCAGACAGGGGAGCAGCGCCGAGCAGTACTTC
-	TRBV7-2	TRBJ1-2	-	CASSFDRRYGYTF	TGTGCCAGCAGCTTCGACAGGAGATATGGCTACACCTTC
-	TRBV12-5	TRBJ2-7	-	CASGPLYEQYF	TGTGCTAGTGGACCCCTCTACGAGCAGTACTTC
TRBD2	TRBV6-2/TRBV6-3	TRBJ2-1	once	CASSYSPPASGLYNEQFF	TGTGCCAGCAGTTACTCGCCCCCGGCTAGCGGCCTCTACAATGAGCAGTTCTTC
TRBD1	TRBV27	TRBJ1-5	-	CASSLYDRGVFSNQPQHF	TGTGCCAGCAGTTTATATGACAGGGGGGTTTTTAGCAATCAGCCCCAGCATTTT
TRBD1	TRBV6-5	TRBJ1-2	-	CASSWGAGGGYTF	TGTGCCAGCAGTTGGGGGGCAGGGGGAGGCTACACCTTC
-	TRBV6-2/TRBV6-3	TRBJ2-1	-	CASSYVLDGVSSYNEQFF	TGTGCCAGCAGTTACGTCCTTGACGGGGTTAGCTCCTACAATGAGCAGTTCTTC
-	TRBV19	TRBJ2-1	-	CASSSGAAGGNEQFF	TGTGCCAGTAGTAGTGGTGCGGCTGGGGGGAATGAGCAGTTCTTC
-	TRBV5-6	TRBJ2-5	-	CATTSNQKETQYF	TGTGCCACCACTAGTAACCAGAAAGAGACCCAGTACTTC
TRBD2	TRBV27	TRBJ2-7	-	CASSFRTGGNEQYF	TGTGCCAGCAGTTTCAGGACGGGAGGAAATGAGCAGTACTTC
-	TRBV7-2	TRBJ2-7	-	CASSPRAGTPYEQYF	TGTGCCAGCAGCCCGCGCGCCGGGACCCCCTACGAGCAGTACTTC
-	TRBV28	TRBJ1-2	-	CASSLYRDVYTF	TGTGCCAGCAGTTTGTACCGGGACGTCTACACCTTC
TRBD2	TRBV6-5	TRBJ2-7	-	CASSYGGGPFFEQYF	TGTGCCAGCAGTTACGGGGGAGGGCCCTTCTTCGAGCAGTACTTC
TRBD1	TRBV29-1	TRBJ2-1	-	CSARTGYYSEQFF	TGCAGCGCAAGGACAGGTTACTACAGTGAGCAGTTCTTC
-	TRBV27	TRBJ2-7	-	CASSWGSGNAPYEQYF	TGTGCCAGCAGTTGGGGATCAGGAAACGCCCCCTACGAGCAGTACTTC
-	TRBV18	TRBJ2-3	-	CASSPPTGGGTDTQYF	TGTGCCAGCTCACCACCAACGGGCGGGGGCACAGATACGCAGTATTTT
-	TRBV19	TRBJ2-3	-	CASSPDYVTQYF	TGTGCCAGTAGCCCGGACTATGTAACGCAGTATTTT
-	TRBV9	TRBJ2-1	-	CASSVSMGFAGLEQFF	TGTGCCAGCAGCGTATCGATGGGTTTTGCCGGGCTTGAGCAGTTCTTC
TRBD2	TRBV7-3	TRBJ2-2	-	CASSLTPGTRRNTGELFF	TGTGCCAGCAGCTTAACACCCGGGACTAGAAGAAACACCGGGGAGCTGTTTTTT
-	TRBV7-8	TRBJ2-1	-	CASSAYSKSGDEQFF	TGTGCCAGCAGCGCCTATAGCAAGAGTGGTGATGAGCAGTTCTTC
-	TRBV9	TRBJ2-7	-	CASSVGPGAGEQYF	TGTGCCAGCAGCGTAGGTCCGGGGGCGGGCGAGCAGTACTTC
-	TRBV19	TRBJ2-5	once	CASSTTGRETQYF	TGTGCCAGTAGTACCACAGGGAGGGAGACCCAGTACTTC
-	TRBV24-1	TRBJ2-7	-	CATSDTPKTGSKIEQYF	TGTGCCACCAGTGACACCCCAAAGACAGGAAGTAAGATCGAGCAGTACTTC
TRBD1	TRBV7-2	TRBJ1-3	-	CASRARGGSGNTIYF	TGTGCCAGCAGGGCCAGGGGGGGCTCTGGAAACACCATATATTTT
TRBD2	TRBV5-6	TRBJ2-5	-	CASRSSGETQYF	TGTGCCAGCAGGTCTAGCGGGGAGACCCAGTACTTC
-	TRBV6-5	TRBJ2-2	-	CASSYSGNTGELFF	TGTGCCAGCAGTTACTCCGGGAACACCGGGGAGCTGTTTTTT
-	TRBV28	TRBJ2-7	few	CASSPGSYEQYF	TGTGCCAGCTCCCCAGGCTCCTACGAGCAGTACTTC
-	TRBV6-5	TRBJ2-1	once	CASFSSYNEQFF	TGTGCCAGCTTTTCTTCCTACAATGAGCAGTTCTTC
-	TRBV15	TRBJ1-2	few	CATSISRRNYGYTF	TGTGCCACCAGCATCTCGCGGCGTAACTATGGCTACACCTTC